The 26 T cell receptor beta chains reported below all come from one sample, sequenced in a study of naive and memory T cell subsets. Whole-study findings and limits: Especially in CD8 cells, naive repertoires contained a few larger clonotypes, possibly CD45RA-re-expressing memory cells.

Two oligonucleotides, mixed equimolar, formed the beta constant-region primer covering TRBC1 and TRBC2. The ligated cDNA underwent four PCR rounds using SP2 and nested alpha and beta constant-region primers. TCRdb recomputed calls from the UMI-ligation and nested PCR reads with MiXCR, one row per CDR3 protein. The table lists 98,000 or so distinct CDR3 sequences, about 14% of them singletons, with roughly 3.1% in the top ten. Antigens for these TCRs are unknown. The sample consisted of naive CD8+ T cells from blood. These receptors all stem from a human donor in good health.

This clonotype was seen only a few times. The J gene is TRBJ2-1, the V gene TRBV7-6; either TRBD1 or TRBD2 may supply D (5 bases each). This CDR3 contains 18 residues. V gave up 5 bases and J gave up 0 bases, with 20 bases separating them. Germline CDR1 reads SGHVS; CDR2 reads FNYEAQ. CDR3 in amino acids: CASSPRMGELSSYNEQFF. For the CDR3, the DNA is TGTGCCAGCAGCCCCCGAATGGGGGAGTTGAGCTCCTACAATGAGCAGTTCTTC.

This rearrangement joins TRBV6-6 to TRBJ2-3; D is unclear. Germline loops: CDR1 MNHNY, CDR2 SVGAGI (reference sequence). This CDR3 has 15 residues. Trimming removed 2 bases at V and 0 bases at J, with 9 bases between. The CDR3: CASSYVESSTDTQYF. CDR3 nucleotide sequence: TGTGCCAGCAGTTACGTAGAGTCTAGCACAGATACGCAGTATTTT.

This clonotype has a count of ten or more. The gene calls are TRBV2 and TRBJ2-7, with D uncertain. This CDR3 has 11 residues. Per germline, CDR1 SNHLY and CDR2 FYNNEI. The V and J ends lost 5 bases and 5 bases respectively, with 7 bases between them. CDR3 protein: CASSLGHEQYF. The CDR3 region has the DNA TGTGCCAGCAGTTTGGGCCACGAGCAGTACTTC.

This clonotype was seen a few times. In DNA, the CDR3 is TGTGCCAGCAGCTTATTAGCAGGGTACGAGCAGTACTTC. Translated: CASSLLAGYEQYF. J is TRBJ2-7 and V is TRBV7-3; weak D call: TRBD1 (5 bases). Germline CDR1 SGHTA, CDR2 FQGTGA. CDR3 length equals 13 residues. V was trimmed by 2 bases and J by 4 bases, leaving 9 bases between them. Variable domain in full (rest from reference TRBV7-3 and TRBJ2-7): GAGVSQTPSNKVTEKGKYVELRCDPISGHTALYWYRQSLGQGPEFLIYFQGTGAADDSGLPNDRFFAVRPEGSVSTLKIQRTERGDSAVYLCASSLLAGYEQYFGPGTRLTVT.

The V gene is TRBV20-1, the J gene TRBJ1-1, with a possible D match to TRBD1 (5 bases). There are 14 residues in the CDR3. V shed 2 bases and J shed 1 base, with 11 bases lying between them. Germline CDR1 DFQATT, CDR2 SNEGSKA (reference sequence). This chain's CDR3 is CSARLWDGNTEAFF. The CDR3 DNA reads TGCAGTGCTAGACTTTGGGACGGGAACACTGAAGCTTTCTTT.

This clonotype was observed a handful of times. The CDR3 region is CASSLTQNTEAFF. CDR3 nucleotides: TGTGCCAGCAGCCTGACACAGAACACTGAAGCTTTCTTT. The rearrangement links TRBV7-2 to TRBJ1-1; D is undetermined. Germline V CDR1 and CDR2: SGHTA, FQGNSA. This CDR3 spans 13 amino acids. V lost 5 bases and J lost 1, with 8 bases in between.

This clonotype was recorded many times. V gene TRBV12-3 or TRBV12-4 combines with J gene TRBJ1-1; tentative D call: TRBD1 (5 bases). The CDR3 has 13 residues. Trimming stripped 8 bases from V and 3 bases from J, with 13 bases between. This CDR3 reads CASAGVGHTEAFF. The CDR3 region has the DNA TGTGCCAGCGCAGGTGTGGGGCACACTGAAGCTTTCTTT.

The chain carries TRBV21-1 and TRBJ2-7. TRBV21-1 is termed a pseudogene. The CDR3 runs to 13 residues. The chain's CDR3 is CASKPTDNYEQYF. The DNA of the CDR3 is TGTGCCAGCAAACCAACCGACAACTACGAGCAGTACTTC.

This clonotype has only a few counts. J is TRBJ2-1 and V is TRBV3-1, with 10 bases that match TRBD2. V lost 0 bases to trimming and J lost 4 bases; unmatched junction nucleotides: 18. This CDR3 is 21 amino acids long. From germline, CDR1 is LGHDT and CDR2 YNNKEL (reference sequence). This chain's CDR3 is CASSQDPWGPSGSPEYNEQFF. The CDR3 coding sequence is TGTGCCAGCAGCCAAGATCCTTGGGGGCCTAGCGGGAGCCCGGAATACAATGAGCAGTTCTTC.

The chain carries TRBV27 and TRBJ2-7; 8 nucleotides match TRBD2. J was trimmed by 3 bases and V by 3 bases; bases with no gene match: 4. The V gene's germline CDR1 is MNHEY and CDR2 SMNVEV (reference sequence). The CDR3 has 14 amino acids. The CDR3 sequence: CASSFTSGDYEQYF. The DNA of the CDR3 is TGTGCCAGCAGTTTTACTAGCGGAGACTACGAGCAGTACTTC.

This clonotype turned up a few times. The chain employs TRBV5-6 and TRBJ1-1; TRBD1 agrees at 8 bases. The CDR3 is made up of 13 amino acids. The V gene end was trimmed by 0 bases and the J gene end by 7 bases; junction bases not matched to a gene: 2. The V gene's germline CDR1 is SGHDT and CDR2 YYEEEE. DNA of the CDR3: TGTGCCAGCAGCTTGGGACAGGGGCGTGAAGCTTTCTTT. Translating gives CASSLGQGREAFF.

This clonotype was found a few times. The V and J genes are TRBV7-9 and TRBJ2-1; 9 bases are a match to TRBD2. Germline V lookup: CDR1 SEHNR, CDR2 FQNEAQ (reference sequence). The CDR3 loop spans 16 amino acids. V shed 5 bases, J shed 2 bases, and the junction held 7 bases outside the gene matches. DNA for the CDR3: TGTGCCAGCAGCAATCGGACTAGCGCCACCTACAATGAGCAGTTCTTC. Amino acid sequence: CASSNRTSATYNEQFF.

This clonotype was counted at least ten times. The chain has TRBV5-4 and TRBJ2-7; D might be TRBD2 (5 bases). The CDR3 covers 13 residues. Germline CDR1 SGHNT, CDR2 YYREEE (reference sequence). V lost 5 bases, J lost 5 bases, and 14 bases lay in between. CDR3 in DNA: TGTGCCAGCAGAACGGCCGGGGTGGACGAGCAGTACTTC. As protein: CASRTAGVDEQYF.

This sequence joins TRBV12-3 or TRBV12-4 and TRBJ2-1, with D hard to call. V was pared by 7 bases and J by 6 bases, with 19 bases between. The CDR3 spans 15 residues. CDR3 DNA sequence: TGTGCCAGCAATCGCCCTCAAGCCCTGTTCAATGAGCAGTTCTTC. Translating it yields CASNRPQALFNEQFF.

This chain connects TRBV29-1 to TRBJ2-3; TRBD2 matches 15 bases. Germline V lookup: CDR1 SQVTM, CDR2 ANQGSEA. Trimming cost V 8 bases and J 6 bases; bases outside gene matches: 12. CDR3 length equals 16 residues. The CDR3 DNA reads as TGCAGCATAGGACTAGCGGGAGGGCTTTTGAGGGATACGCAGTATTTT. As protein: CSIGLAGGLLRDTQYF.

This clonotype was seen more than once but under ten times. V gene TRBV3-1 combines with J gene TRBJ2-3; D is undetermined. Per germline, CDR1 LGHDT and CDR2 YNNKEL (reference sequence). The CDR3 consists of 15 residues. Trimming took off 3 bases at V and 1 base at J, with 11 bases between the two ends. The CDR3 bases are TGTGCCAGCAGCCATAGCCGGGCCCGCACAGATACGCAGTATTTT. This gives the protein CASSHSRARTDTQYF.

The chain links TRBV13 to TRBJ2-4; the D is unclear. The CDR3 is 15 residues long. V was pared by 1 base and J by 6 bases, with 13 bases between. Germline CDR1 PRHDT, CDR2 FYEKMQ (reference sequence). The CDR3 DNA is TGTGCCAGCAGCTTAGATTCCGGGTCGGCAAACATTCAGTACTTC. Protein sequence: CASSLDSGSANIQYF.

The chain has TRBV15 and TRBJ2-2, with 9 bases lining up with TRBD2. Germline lookup yields CDR1 LNHNV and CDR2 YYDKDF (reference sequence). V lost 6 bases and J lost 4; bases outside the gene matches: 6. CDR3 length: 15 amino acids. CDR3 protein: CATRPSGAPTGELFF. For the CDR3, the DNA is TGTGCCACCAGACCTAGCGGGGCCCCCACCGGGGAGCTGTTTTTT.

There are many counts of this clonotype. V gene TRBV6-2 or TRBV6-3 combines with J gene TRBJ1-5; D unclear. V was cut by 0 bases and J by 3 bases, with 9 bases left in between. Germline values: CDR1 MNHEY, CDR2 SVGEGT. CDR3 size: 15 residues. CDR3 sequence (DNA): TGTGCCAGCAGTTACTCCCCCACGAACAATCAGCCCCAGCATTTT. Protein sequence: CASSYSPTNNQPQHF.

This chain uses TRBV7-9 with TRBJ2-5; D call uncertain. The ends were cut back, 4 bases at V and 0 bases at J, with 6 bases in the middle. The CDR3 has 13 amino acids. Germline V gives CDR1 SEHNR, CDR2 FQNEAQ (reference sequence). CDR3 DNA: TGTGCCAGCAGCTCCTCGTACCAAGAGACCCAGTACTTC. Residues: CASSSSYQETQYF.

This clonotype was detected ten times or more. The chain employs TRBV11-3 and TRBJ2-5; D may be TRBD1 (5 bases). Trimming pared 2 bases from V and 5 bases from J, leaving 9 bases between. Germline V gene data show CDR1 as SGHNT and CDR2 as YENEEA. CDR3 length equals 13 residues. CDR3 protein: CASSLRSGETQYF. CDR3 bases: TGTGCCAGCAGCTTAAGGTCAGGGGAGACCCAGTACTTC.

This clonotype has a count of ten or more. This chain joins TRBV4-2 and TRBJ1-4; 8 bases match TRBD1. After removal of 0 bases from V and 5 bases from J, the junction contained 2 bases not matched to a gene. Germline V gene sequence: CDR1 LGHNA, CDR2 YNFKEQ. This CDR3 spans 15 amino acids. The CDR3 region is CASSQDWTGNEKLFF. DNA of the CDR3: TGTGCCAGCAGCCAAGATTGGACAGGGAATGAAAAACTGTTTTTT.

The chain combines TRBV4-3 with TRBJ2-3; D uncertain. With 0 bases removed from V and 5 bases from J, the gap between germline ends came to 12 bases. CDR1 is LGHNA and CDR2 is YSLEER in the germline V gene. The CDR3 extends over 15 amino acids. The CDR3 reads CASSQDLLIVDTQYF. DNA of the CDR3: TGCGCCAGCAGCCAAGATCTCCTAATAGTAGATACGCAGTATTTT.

This clonotype was picked up a small number of times. This chain uses TRBV29-1 with TRBJ2-1; maybe TRBD2 (6 bases). Germline V lookup: CDR1 SQVTM, CDR2 ANQGSEA. The length of the CDR3 is 15 residues. The V and J ends lost 3 bases and 0 bases respectively, with 12 bases between them. This chain's CDR3 is CSVEGSGISYNEQFF. In DNA form, the CDR3 reads TGCAGCGTTGAGGGTAGCGGCATCTCCTACAATGAGCAGTTCTTC.

This clonotype was detected a few times. J is TRBJ2-7 and V is TRBV13, with 10 positions matching TRBD2. This CDR3 spans 14 amino acids. Germline V gene data show CDR1 as PRHDT and CDR2 as FYEKMQ (reference sequence). The J segment lost 4 bases and the V segment lost 3 bases, leaving 3 bases of the junction unmatched. The CDR3 nucleotides read TGTGCCAGCAGCTTGGAGCGGGAGGGGTACGAGCAGTACTTC. Amino acid sequence: CASSLEREGYEQYF.

Ten or more counts support this clonotype. This chain uses TRBV7-6 with TRBJ2-5, with 15 bases that match TRBD2. The CDR3 runs 19 residues. The J segment lost 1 base and the V segment lost 5 bases, leaving 11 bases of the junction unmatched. Germline V gene lookup returns CDR1 SGHVS and CDR2 FNYEAQ. The CDR3 region has the DNA TGTGCCAGCAGCCCCCTTTTTGGACTAGCGGGAGGGACCCAAGAGACCCAGTACTTC. Its protein product is CASSPLFGLAGGTQETQYF. The whole variable domain, filled in from reference TRBV7-6 and TRBJ2-5, reads GAGVSQSPRYKVTKRGQDVALRCDPISGHVSLYWYRQALGQGPEFLTYFNYEAQQDKSGLPNDRFSAERPEGSISTLTIQRTEQRDSAMYRCASSPLFGLAGGTQETQYFGPGTRLLVL.